Listed below are T cell receptor beta chains from one sample, sequenced in a study of blood T cells in healthy people across ages. TCRdb re-derived calls from the 5' RACE reads in MiXCR, one entry per CDR3 protein. The table lists roughly 650,000 distinct CDR3 sequences, about 32% of them singletons. Sample: blood. Receptors originate from a woman older than 75 in good health. CDR3s include the opening cysteine and the closing phenylalanine or tryptophan. Fields, in order: J gene, clone size, D gene, V gene, CDR3 protein, CDR3 DNA. D genes are given only for firm matches. Only part of the rows carry a size: once, few, many, or a class if the clone is expanded.

j_call: TRBJ1-2; clone_size: NA; d_call: TRBD1; v_call: TRBV12-3/TRBV12-4; cdr3_aa: CASSLKTGGNYGYTF; cdr3_nt: TGTGCCAGCAGTTTAAAGACAGGGGGGAACTATGGCTACACCTTC
j_call: TRBJ2-2; clone_size: NA; d_call: TRBD1; v_call: TRBV7-2; cdr3_aa: CASSTGQGNTGELFF; cdr3_nt: TGTGCCAGCAGCACGGGACAGGGTAACACCGGGGAGCTGTTTTTT
j_call: TRBJ2-7; clone_size: NA; d_call: TRBD2; v_call: TRBV20-1; cdr3_aa: CSARGRDYTKGAEQYF; cdr3_nt: TGCAGTGCTAGAGGTAGGGACTACACGAAAGGGGCTGAGCAGTACTTC
j_call: TRBJ2-5; clone_size: many; d_call: NA; v_call: TRBV3-1; cdr3_aa: CASSQEGWGETQYF; cdr3_nt: TGTGCCAGCAGCCAAGAAGGATGGGGGGAGACCCAGTACTTC
j_call: TRBJ2-7; clone_size: many; d_call: TRBD1; v_call: TRBV5-1; cdr3_aa: CASSHTGGYEQYF; cdr3_nt: TGCGCCAGCAGCCATACAGGGGGCTACGAGCAGTACTTC
j_call: TRBJ2-4; clone_size: many; d_call: NA; v_call: TRBV5-1; cdr3_aa: CASSLEGHIQYF; cdr3_nt: TGCGCCAGCAGCTTGGAAGGGCACATTCAGTACTTC
j_call: TRBJ1-1; clone_size: few; d_call: NA; v_call: TRBV10-3; cdr3_aa: CVISDQTPAAFF; cdr3_nt: TGTGTCATCAGTGATCAGACTCCGGCGGCTTTCTTT
j_call: TRBJ1-1; clone_size: NA; d_call: NA; v_call: TRBV20-1; cdr3_aa: CSALGPSWRNTEAFF; cdr3_nt: TGCAGTGCTTTGGGCCCCAGTTGGCGTAACACTGAAGCTTTCTTT
j_call: TRBJ1-1; clone_size: NA; d_call: NA; v_call: TRBV7-2; cdr3_aa: CASSPQGQNTEAFF; cdr3_nt: TGTGCCAGCAGCCCCCAGGGACAGAACACTGAAGCTTTCTTT
j_call: TRBJ1-5; clone_size: NA; d_call: NA; v_call: TRBV7-9; cdr3_aa: CASSLVGPLSNQPQHF; cdr3_nt: TGTGCCAGTAGCTTAGTCGGACCCTTGAGTAATCAGCCCCAGCATTTT
j_call: TRBJ1-2; clone_size: many; d_call: TRBD1; v_call: TRBV15; cdr3_aa: CATSRVQTGEPGYTF; cdr3_nt: TGTGCCACCAGCAGAGTCCAGACAGGGGAGCCTGGCTACACCTTC
j_call: TRBJ2-7; clone_size: NA; d_call: NA; v_call: TRBV24-1; cdr3_aa: CATSAGASTYEQYF; cdr3_nt: TGTGCCACCAGTGCCGGGGCTAGCACCTACGAGCAGTACTTC
j_call: TRBJ1-1; clone_size: many; d_call: NA; v_call: TRBV13; cdr3_aa: CASSLGVNRAFF; cdr3_nt: TGTGCCAGCAGCTTAGGGGTCAACCGAGCTTTCTTT
j_call: TRBJ2-1; clone_size: NA; d_call: TRBD2; v_call: TRBV5-5; cdr3_aa: CASSLMASGSSYNEQFF; cdr3_nt: TGTGCCAGCAGCTTGATGGCTAGCGGGAGTAGCTACAATGAGCAGTTCTTC
j_call: TRBJ2-5; clone_size: many; d_call: NA; v_call: TRBV7-7; cdr3_aa: CASSLGVGETQYF; cdr3_nt: TGTGCCAGCAGCTTGGGGGTAGGGGAGACCCAGTACTTC
j_call: TRBJ2-6; clone_size: many; d_call: NA; v_call: TRBV27; cdr3_aa: CASSPQTGSISGANVLTF; cdr3_nt: TGTGCCAGCAGTCCCCAGACAGGCAGCATCTCTGGGGCCAACGTCCTGACTTTC
j_call: TRBJ2-3; clone_size: many; d_call: NA; v_call: TRBV5-1; cdr3_aa: CASSLGGHSITDTQYF; cdr3_nt: TGCGCCAGCAGCTTGGGGGGGCACTCAATCACAGATACGCAGTATTTT
j_call: TRBJ1-1; clone_size: few; d_call: TRBD1; v_call: TRBV6-5; cdr3_aa: CASSSQGAVTEAFF; cdr3_nt: TGTGCCAGCAGTTCCCAGGGGGCAGTAACTGAAGCTTTCTTT
j_call: TRBJ2-3; clone_size: many; d_call: TRBD2; v_call: TRBV24-1; cdr3_aa: CATSDPTPGLATDTQYF; cdr3_nt: TGTGCCACCAGTGACCCAACACCGGGACTAGCGACAGATACGCAGTATTTT
j_call: TRBJ1-4; clone_size: few; d_call: TRBD1; v_call: TRBV12-3/TRBV12-4; cdr3_aa: CASRPQGTGRQELFF; cdr3_nt: TGTGCCAGCAGACCCCAGGGGACAGGCCGCCAGGAACTGTTTTTT
j_call: TRBJ2-1; clone_size: many; d_call: TRBD2; v_call: TRBV6-2/TRBV6-3; cdr3_aa: CASSLRGGPEDEQFF; cdr3_nt: TGTGCCAGCAGTCTTCGGGGGGGCCCGGAGGATGAGCAGTTCTTC
j_call: TRBJ1-2; clone_size: many; d_call: TRBD1; v_call: TRBV28; cdr3_aa: CASSQDRVDGYTF; cdr3_nt: TGTGCCAGCAGTCAGGACAGGGTGGATGGCTACACCTTC
j_call: TRBJ2-6; clone_size: many; d_call: TRBD1; v_call: TRBV7-9; cdr3_aa: CASSLGQGTGANVLTF; cdr3_nt: TGTGCCAGCAGCTTGGGACAGGGGACTGGGGCCAACGTCCTGACTTTC
j_call: TRBJ2-7; clone_size: many; d_call: NA; v_call: TRBV4-2; cdr3_aa: CASSQDTWSPRQYF; cdr3_nt: TGTGCCAGCAGCCAAGATACGTGGAGCCCGCGGCAGTACTTC
j_call: TRBJ2-1; clone_size: many; d_call: TRBD2; v_call: TRBV7-2; cdr3_aa: CASSPSRGRVGGANEQFF; cdr3_nt: TGTGCCAGCAGCCCCAGCAGGGGCCGGGTCGGGGGGGCCAATGAGCAGTTCTTC
j_call: TRBJ2-1; clone_size: many; d_call: NA; v_call: TRBV7-8; cdr3_aa: CASSYEGYEQFF; cdr3_nt: TGTGCCAGCAGCTACGAGGGGTATGAGCAGTTCTTC
j_call: TRBJ2-3; clone_size: NA; d_call: NA; v_call: TRBV12-3/TRBV12-4; cdr3_aa: CASSLARSAVSADAQYF; cdr3_nt: TGTGCCAGCAGTTTAGCAAGGTCGGCAGTCAGCGCAGATGCGCAGTATTTT
j_call: TRBJ2-7; clone_size: NA; d_call: NA; v_call: TRBV3-1; cdr3_aa: CASSWTRTGEQYF; cdr3_nt: TGTGCCAGCAGCTGGACGCGGACGGGCGAGCAGTACTTC
j_call: TRBJ2-7; clone_size: many; d_call: TRBD1; v_call: TRBV6-1; cdr3_aa: CASSESWTGTFEQYF; cdr3_nt: TGTGCCAGCAGTGAATCCTGGACAGGTACCTTCGAGCAGTACTTC
j_call: TRBJ2-7; clone_size: few; d_call: NA; v_call: TRBV28; cdr3_aa: CASVTPGPYEQYF; cdr3_nt: TGTGCCAGCGTTACACCAGGACCCTACGAGCAGTACTTC
j_call: TRBJ2-3; clone_size: NA; d_call: NA; v_call: TRBV14; cdr3_aa: CASSPPGVRDTQYF; cdr3_nt: TGTGCCAGCAGCCCCCCGGGGGTTCGGGATACGCAGTATTTT
j_call: TRBJ1-5; clone_size: NA; d_call: NA; v_call: TRBV2; cdr3_aa: CASLMGGGNQPQHF; cdr3_nt: TGTGCCAGCTTAATGGGGGGCGGCAATCAGCCCCAGCATTTT